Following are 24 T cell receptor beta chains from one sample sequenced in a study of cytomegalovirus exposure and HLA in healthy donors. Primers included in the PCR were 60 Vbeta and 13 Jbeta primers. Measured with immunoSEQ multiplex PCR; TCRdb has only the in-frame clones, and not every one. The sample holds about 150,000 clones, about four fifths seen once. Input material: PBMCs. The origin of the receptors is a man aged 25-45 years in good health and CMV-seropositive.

CDR3 DNA: TGTGCCAGCACAGGGCCTTTGGAGACTGAAGCTTTCTTT. Translated, it gives CASTGPLETEAFF. The rearrangement uses TRBV28 and TRBJ1-1; D might be TRBD1 (5 bases). CDR3 length equals 13 residues. From germline, CDR1 is MDHEN and CDR2 SYDVKM. The V end lost 7 bases, the J end lost 5 bases, and 14 bases lay between the germline ends. Full variable domain (missing parts from reference TRBV28 and TRBJ1-1): DVKVTQSSRYLVKRTGEKVFLECVQDMDHENMFWYRQDPGLGLRLIYFSYDVKMKEKGDIPEGYSVSREKKERFSLILESASTNQTSMYLCASTGPLETEAFFGQGTRLTVV.

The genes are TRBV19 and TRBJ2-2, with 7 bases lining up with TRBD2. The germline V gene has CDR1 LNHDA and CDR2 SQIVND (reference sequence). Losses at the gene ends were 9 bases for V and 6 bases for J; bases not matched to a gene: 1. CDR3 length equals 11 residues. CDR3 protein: CARGGAGELFF. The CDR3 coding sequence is TGTGCCAGGGGGGGGGCCGGGGAGCTGTTTTTT.

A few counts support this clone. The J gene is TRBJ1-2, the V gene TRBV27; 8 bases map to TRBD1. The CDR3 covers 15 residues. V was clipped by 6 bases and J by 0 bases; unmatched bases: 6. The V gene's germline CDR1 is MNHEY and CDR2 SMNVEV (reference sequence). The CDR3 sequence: CASRIQTGANYGYTF. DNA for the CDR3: TGTGCCAGCAGGATACAGACAGGGGCTAACTATGGCTACACCTTC.

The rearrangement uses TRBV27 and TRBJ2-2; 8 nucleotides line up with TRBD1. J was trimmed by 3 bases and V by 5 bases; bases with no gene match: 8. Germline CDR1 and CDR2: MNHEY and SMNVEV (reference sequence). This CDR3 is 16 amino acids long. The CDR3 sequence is CASSPQGDLYTGELFF. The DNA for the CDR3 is TGTGCCAGCAGTCCACAGGGGGACCTATACACCGGGGAGCTGTTTTTT.

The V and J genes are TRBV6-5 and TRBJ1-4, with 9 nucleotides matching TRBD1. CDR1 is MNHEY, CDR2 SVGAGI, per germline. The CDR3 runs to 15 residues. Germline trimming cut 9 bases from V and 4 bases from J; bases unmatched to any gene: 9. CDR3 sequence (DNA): TGTGCCAGTCTTCCGGGACAGGGTCGTAATGAAAAACTGTTTTTT. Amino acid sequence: CASLPGQGRNEKLFF.

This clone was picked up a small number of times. The CDR3 nucleotides read TGTGCCAGCAGCCGCGATATCACCTACAATGAGCAGTTCTTC. The encoded protein is CASSRDITYNEQFF. The rearrangement joins TRBV7-2 to TRBJ2-1, with D unresolved. V gave up 5 bases and J gave up 2 bases, with 10 bases separating them. The CDR3 sequence is 14 residues long. CDR1 is SGHTA, CDR2 FQGNSA, per germline.

The CDR3 region is CASSRQMSYEQYF. The CDR3 region has the DNA TGTGCCAGCAGCCGACAGATGTCCTACGAGCAGTACTTC. The chain recombines TRBV6-5 with TRBJ2-7; possible D gene TRBD1, 5 bases. The CDR3 covers 13 residues. The V and J ends lost 6 bases and 1 base respectively, with 10 bases between them. Per the germline V gene, CDR1 is MNHEY and CDR2 is SVGAGI.

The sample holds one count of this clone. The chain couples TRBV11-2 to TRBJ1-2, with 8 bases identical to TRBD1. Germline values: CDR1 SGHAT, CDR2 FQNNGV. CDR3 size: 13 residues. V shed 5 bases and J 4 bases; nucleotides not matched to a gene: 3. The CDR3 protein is CASSHGQGYGYTF. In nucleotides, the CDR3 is TGTGCCAGCAGCCACGGACAGGGCTATGGCTACACCTTC.

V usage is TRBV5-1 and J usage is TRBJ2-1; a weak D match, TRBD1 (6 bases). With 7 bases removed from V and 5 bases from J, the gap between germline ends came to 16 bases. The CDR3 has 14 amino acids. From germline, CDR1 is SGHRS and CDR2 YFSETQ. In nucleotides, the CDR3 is TGCGCCAGCGCCAATGGACAGCAGAACAATGAGCAGTTCTTC. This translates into CASANGQQNNEQFF.

CDR3 coding DNA: TGTGCCAGCAGTTCTTCAGGTTATAGCAATCAGCCCCAGCATTTT. This translates into CASSSSGYSNQPQHF. This sequence joins TRBV6-5 and TRBJ1-5; no clear D gene. The V gene's germline CDR1 is MNHEY and CDR2 SVGAGI. Trimming shortened V by 4 bases and J by 0 bases, and 10 bases separated the two germline ends. There are 15 residues in the CDR3.

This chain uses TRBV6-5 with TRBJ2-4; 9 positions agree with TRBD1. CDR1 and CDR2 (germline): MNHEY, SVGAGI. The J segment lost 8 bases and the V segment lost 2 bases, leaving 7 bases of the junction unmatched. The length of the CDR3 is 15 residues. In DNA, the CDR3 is TGTGCCAGCAGTTACGGGACAGGGAGGTCGGACATTCAGTACTTC. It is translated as CASSYGTGRSDIQYF.

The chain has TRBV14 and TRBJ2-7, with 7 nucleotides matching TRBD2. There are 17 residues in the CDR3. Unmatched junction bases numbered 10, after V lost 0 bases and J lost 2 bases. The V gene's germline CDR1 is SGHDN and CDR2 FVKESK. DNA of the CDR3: TGTGCCAGCAGCCAAGATGGTCTCCCGGGGGGAGCCTACGAGCAGTACTTC. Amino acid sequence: CASSQDGLPGGAYEQYF.

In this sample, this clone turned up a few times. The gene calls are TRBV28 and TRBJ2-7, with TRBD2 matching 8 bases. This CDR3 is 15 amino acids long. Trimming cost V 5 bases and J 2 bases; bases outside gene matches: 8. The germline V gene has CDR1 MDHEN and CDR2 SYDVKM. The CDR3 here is CASSPRERGTYEQYF. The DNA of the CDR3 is TGTGCCAGCAGTCCCCGGGAGCGGGGGACCTACGAGCAGTACTTC.

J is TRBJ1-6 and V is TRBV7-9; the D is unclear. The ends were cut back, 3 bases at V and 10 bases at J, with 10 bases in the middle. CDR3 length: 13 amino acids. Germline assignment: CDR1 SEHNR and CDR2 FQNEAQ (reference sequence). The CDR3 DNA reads TGTGCCAGCAGCTTTACCGGGGAATCACCCCTCCACTTT. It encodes CASSFTGESPLHF.

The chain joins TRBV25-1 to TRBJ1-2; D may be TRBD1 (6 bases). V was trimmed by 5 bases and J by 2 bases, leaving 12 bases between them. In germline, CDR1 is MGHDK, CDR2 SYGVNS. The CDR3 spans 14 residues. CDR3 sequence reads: CASSPLQGNYGYTF. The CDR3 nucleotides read TGTGCCAGCAGTCCTCTCCAGGGGAACTATGGCTACACCTTC.

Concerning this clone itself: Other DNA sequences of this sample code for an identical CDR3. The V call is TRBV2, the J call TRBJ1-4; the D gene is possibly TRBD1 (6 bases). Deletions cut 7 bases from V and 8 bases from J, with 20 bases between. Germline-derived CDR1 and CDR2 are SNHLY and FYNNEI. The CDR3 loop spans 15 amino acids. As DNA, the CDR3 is TGTGCCAGCACCGAGCCCCCGACAGGAGGAGAAAAACTGTTTTTT. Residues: CASTEPPTGGEKLFF.

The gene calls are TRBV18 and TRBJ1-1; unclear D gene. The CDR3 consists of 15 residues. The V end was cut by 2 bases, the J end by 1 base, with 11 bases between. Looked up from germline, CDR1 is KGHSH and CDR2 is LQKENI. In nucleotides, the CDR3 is TGTGCCAGCTCACCATTGCCCAAGAGGAACACTGAAGCTTTCTTT. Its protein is CASSPLPKRNTEAFF.

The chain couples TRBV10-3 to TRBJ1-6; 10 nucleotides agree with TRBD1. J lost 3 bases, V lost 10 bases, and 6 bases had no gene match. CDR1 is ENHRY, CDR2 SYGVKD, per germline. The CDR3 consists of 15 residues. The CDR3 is CATRQGAGYNSPLHF. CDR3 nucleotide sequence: TGTGCCACCCGACAGGGGGCAGGCTATAATTCACCCCTCCACTTT.

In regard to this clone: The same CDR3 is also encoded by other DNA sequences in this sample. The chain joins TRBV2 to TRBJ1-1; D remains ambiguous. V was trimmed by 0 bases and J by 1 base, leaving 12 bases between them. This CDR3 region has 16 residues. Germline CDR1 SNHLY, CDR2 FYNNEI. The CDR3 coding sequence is TGTGCCAGCAGTGAAGCGTTGACGGGAAGGAACACTGAAGCTTTCTTT. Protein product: CASSEALTGRNTEAFF.

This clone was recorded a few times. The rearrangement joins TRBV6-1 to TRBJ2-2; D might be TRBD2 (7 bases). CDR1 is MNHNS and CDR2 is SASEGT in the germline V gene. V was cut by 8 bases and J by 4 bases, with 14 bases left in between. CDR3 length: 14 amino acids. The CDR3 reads CASGGALSTGELFF. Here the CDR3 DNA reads TGTGCCAGCGGGGGGGCCTTGAGCACCGGGGAGCTGTTTTTT.

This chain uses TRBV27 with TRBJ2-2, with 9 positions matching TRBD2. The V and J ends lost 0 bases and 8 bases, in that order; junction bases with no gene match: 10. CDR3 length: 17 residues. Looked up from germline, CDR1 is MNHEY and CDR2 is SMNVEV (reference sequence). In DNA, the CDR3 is TGTGCCAGCAGTTTATCGCCCGGGACTAGCTTTTGGGGGGAGCTGTTTTTT. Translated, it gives CASSLSPGTSFWGELFF.

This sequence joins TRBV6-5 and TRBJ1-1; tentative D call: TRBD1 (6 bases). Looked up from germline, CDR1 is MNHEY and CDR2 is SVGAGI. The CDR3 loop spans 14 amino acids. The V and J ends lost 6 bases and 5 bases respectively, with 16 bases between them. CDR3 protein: CASRGGGKETEAFF. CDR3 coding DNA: TGTGCCAGCAGAGGGGGGGGGAAGGAGACTGAAGCTTTCTTT.

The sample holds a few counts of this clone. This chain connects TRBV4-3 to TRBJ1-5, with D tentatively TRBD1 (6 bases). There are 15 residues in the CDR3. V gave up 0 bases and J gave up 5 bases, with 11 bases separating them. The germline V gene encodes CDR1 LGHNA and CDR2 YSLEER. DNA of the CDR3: TGCGCCAGCAGCCAAGACGCACAGGGAGATCAGCCCCAGCATTTT. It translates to CASSQDAQGDQPQHF.

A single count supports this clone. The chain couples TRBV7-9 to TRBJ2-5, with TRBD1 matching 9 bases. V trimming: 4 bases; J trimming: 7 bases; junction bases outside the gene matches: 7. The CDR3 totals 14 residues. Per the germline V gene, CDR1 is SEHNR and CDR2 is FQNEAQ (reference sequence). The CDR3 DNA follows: TGTGCCAGCAGCTGGACAGGGGAAGAGGTGACCCAGTACTTC. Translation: CASSWTGEEVTQYF.